A selection of T cell receptor beta chains follows, all from one sample in a study of T-cell reconstitution after alpha-beta-depleted transplantation in children. TCRdb re-derived calls from the PCR reads in MiXCR, one entry per CDR3 protein. The table lists around 370,000 distinct CDR3 sequences, around 15% of them singletons, with roughly 40% in the top ten. The sequenced sample was PBMCs, mostly from graft donor cells, obtained 360 days after TCRalphabeta/CD19-depleted stem cell transplant. The receptors here all came from a male patient aged 2 to 9 who had a stem cell transplant for acute lymphoblastic leukemia, so the T cells may come from the graft donor. Each CDR3 is given with its conserved first and last residue. The D gene is left open where the match is weak. For some rows the clone size is stated as once, few or many, or as a class when expanded; others skip it.

many,TRBJ2-2,.,TRBV11-1,CASSLPKRGSANTGELFF,TGTGCCAGCAGCTTACCTAAAAGGGGTAGCGCCAACACCGGGGAGCTGTTTTTT
few,TRBJ2-1,.,TRBV6-2/TRBV6-3,CASSPLASPHNEQFF,TGTGCCAGCAGTCCCCTAGCGTCCCCCCACAATGAGCAGTTCTTC
.,TRBJ1-6,.,TRBV12-3/TRBV12-4,CASSSDSPLHF,TGTGCCAGCAGTTCCGATTCACCCCTCCACTTT
few,TRBJ1-1,.,TRBV5-6,CASSLIVKERYEAFF,TGTGCCAGCAGCTTGATCGTAAAGGAAAGATATGAAGCTTTCTTT
.,TRBJ1-5,.,TRBV2,CASSEVDSNQPQHF,TGTGCCAGCAGTGAAGTGGACAGCAATCAGCCCCAGCATTTT
.,TRBJ2-2,.,TRBV28,CASSFPGDTGELFF,TGTGCCAGCAGTTTTCCGGGGGACACCGGGGAGCTGTTTTTT
few,TRBJ2-7,TRBD1,TRBV6-5,CASSYGTDPRFGEQYF,TGTGCCAGCAGTTACGGGACAGACCCCCGCTTCGGCGAGCAGTACTTC
.,TRBJ2-1,TRBD1,TRBV3-1,CASSNPGQGAGNEQFF,TGTGCCAGCAGCAATCCGGGACAGGGGGCAGGCAATGAGCAGTTCTTC
few,TRBJ2-1,.,TRBV20-1,CSVTPYPTFERDEQFF,TGCAGTGTTACGCCCTACCCCACCTTTGAAAGGGATGAGCAGTTCTTC
few,TRBJ2-3,.,TRBV5-1,CASQPRPSTDTQYF,TGCGCCAGCCAACCTCGGCCTAGCACAGATACGCAGTATTTT
.,TRBJ2-1,.,TRBV29-1,CSVEFGSNNEQFF,TGCAGCGTTGAATTCGGCAGCAACAATGAGCAGTTCTTC
many,TRBJ2-7,.,TRBV7-8,CASSSFPLGVLSYEQYF,TGTGCCAGCAGCTCTTTTCCTCTTGGGGTCCTATCCTACGAGCAGTACTTC
many,TRBJ2-3,.,TRBV12-3/TRBV12-4,CASSLGHSTDTQYF,TGTGCCAGCAGTTTAGGTCATAGCACAGATACGCAGTATTTT
.,TRBJ1-6,TRBD1,TRBV29-1,CSGAPGQWLPSSPLHF,TGCAGCGGGGCACCGGGACAGTGGCTCCCTAGTTCACCCCTCCACTTT
.,TRBJ2-1,TRBD2,TRBV10-3,CAISALSSGTLNEQFF,TGTGCCATCAGTGCGCTTTCTAGCGGAACCCTCAATGAGCAGTTCTTC
.,TRBJ2-2,TRBD2,TRBV20-1,CSASPLAVNTGELFF,TGCAGTGCTAGTCCCCTAGCGGTGAACACCGGGGAGCTGTTTTTT
few,TRBJ2-3,.,TRBV4-3,CASSQAARSSTDTQYF,TGCGCCAGCAGCCAAGCGGCCAGGAGTAGCACAGATACGCAGTATTTT
.,TRBJ1-1,TRBD1,TRBV6-5,CASSYGVGTGAQQAFF,TGTGCCAGCAGTTACGGGGTAGGGACAGGGGCCCAACAAGCTTTCTTT
.,TRBJ2-1,.,TRBV20-1,CSARPASNNEQFF,TGCAGTGCTAGACCGGCTAGCAACAATGAGCAGTTCTTC
few,TRBJ2-7,TRBD2,TRBV15,CATSRDRASGYEQYF,TGTGCCACCAGCAGAGATCGAGCTAGCGGCTACGAGCAGTACTTC
.,TRBJ2-5,.,TRBV20-1,CSARGVPVKETQYF,TGCAGTGCTAGAGGGGTCCCAGTAAAAGAGACCCAGTACTTC
.,TRBJ1-1,.,TRBV7-2,CANSLVPGAENTEAFF,TGTGCCAACAGCTTAGTTCCAGGGGCAGAGAACACTGAAGCTTTCTTT
.,TRBJ2-7,.,TRBV6-6,CASSYSHLYEQYF,TGTGCCAGCAGTTACTCGCATCTTTACGAGCAGTACTTC
.,TRBJ1-2,TRBD1,TRBV28,CASRTDRGPRLNYGYTF,TGTGCCAGCAGGACCGACAGGGGCCCACGCCTTAACTATGGCTACACCTTC
few,TRBJ2-4,TRBD1,TRBV7-9,CASSNTGQGAKNIQYF,TGTGCCAGCAGCAATACTGGACAGGGGGCCAAAAACATTCAGTACTTC
few,TRBJ2-2,.,TRBV14,CASSQERGDTGELFF,TGTGCCAGCAGCCAAGAGCGGGGAGACACCGGGGAGCTGTTTTTT
few,TRBJ2-5,TRBD2,TRBV20-1,CSARSGLVRETQYF,TGCAGTGCACGATCGGGACTAGTGAGGGAGACCCAGTACTTC
.,TRBJ2-6,.,TRBV27,CASSVVPSGANVLTF,TGTGCCAGCAGTGTCGTGCCCTCTGGGGCCAACGTCCTGACTTTC
.,TRBJ2-7,TRBD1,TRBV28,CASRGLGQGPYEQYF,TGTGCCAGCAGGGGGCTGGGACAGGGCCCCTACGAGCAGTACTTC
.,TRBJ2-1,.,TRBV20-1,CCARDISLPNEQFF,TGCTGTGCTAGAGATATCAGTCTCCCTAATGAGCAGTTCTTC
few,TRBJ1-2,.,TRBV4-2,CASSLQGVLGGYTF,TGTGCCAGCAGCCTCCAAGGGGTTCTGGGAGGCTACACCTTC
.,TRBJ2-2,.,TRBV28,CASSLSLVVDRLHTGELFF,TGTGCCAGCAGTTTATCCCTGGTGGTGGATAGACTTCACACCGGGGAGCTGTTTTTT
.,TRBJ1-3,.,TRBV12-3/TRBV12-4,CASSLADGISGNTIYF,TGTGCCAGCAGTCTAGCGGACGGGATATCTGGAAACACCATATATTTT
few,TRBJ2-5,.,TRBV10-3,CAISEDSQETQYF,TGTGCCATCAGTGAGGACAGTCAAGAGACCCAGTACTTC
.,TRBJ2-1,TRBD2,TRBV12-3/TRBV12-4,CASDTGTSDYNEQFF,TGTGCCAGCGATACCGGGACTAGCGACTACAATGAGCAGTTCTTC
.,TRBJ1-3,TRBD1,TRBV12-3/TRBV12-4,CASSPGTGWGNTIYF,TGTGCCAGCAGCCCCGGGACAGGGTGGGGAAACACCATATATTTT
many,TRBJ2-2,.,TRBV6-5,CASKSSGELFF,TGTGCCAGCAAATCTTCCGGGGAGCTGTTTTTT
many,TRBJ2-7,TRBD2,TRBV10-3,CAISDVIAGNYEQYF,TGTGCCATCAGTGATGTAATAGCGGGCAACTACGAGCAGTACTTC
many,TRBJ1-4,TRBD1,TRBV7-9,CASSAMTGGREKLFF,TGTGCCAGCAGCGCCATGACAGGGGGCCGGGAAAAACTGTTTTTT
many,TRBJ1-4,.,TRBV5-1,CASSSAGPTNEKLFF,TGCGCCAGCAGCTCCGCGGGGCCAACTAATGAAAAACTGTTTTTT
few,TRBJ2-5,.,TRBV12-3/TRBV12-4,CASSLGGLGQETQYF,TGTGCCAGCAGTTTAGGGGGTCTGGGGCAAGAGACCCAGTACTTC
many,TRBJ2-7,.,TRBV5-1,CASSLEGGYEQYF,TGTGCCAGCAGCTTGGAGGGGGGCTACGAGCAGTACTTC